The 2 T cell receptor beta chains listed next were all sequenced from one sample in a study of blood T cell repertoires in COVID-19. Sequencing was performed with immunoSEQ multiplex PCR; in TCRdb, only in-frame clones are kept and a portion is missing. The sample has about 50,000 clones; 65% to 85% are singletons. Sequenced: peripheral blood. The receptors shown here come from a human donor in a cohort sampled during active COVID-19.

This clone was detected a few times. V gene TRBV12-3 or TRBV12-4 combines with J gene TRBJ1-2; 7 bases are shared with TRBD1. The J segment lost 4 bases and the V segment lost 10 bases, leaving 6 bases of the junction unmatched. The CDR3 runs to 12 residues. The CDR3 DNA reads TGTGCCACATCCTGGGACAGCTATGGCTACACCTTC. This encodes CATSWDSYGYTF.

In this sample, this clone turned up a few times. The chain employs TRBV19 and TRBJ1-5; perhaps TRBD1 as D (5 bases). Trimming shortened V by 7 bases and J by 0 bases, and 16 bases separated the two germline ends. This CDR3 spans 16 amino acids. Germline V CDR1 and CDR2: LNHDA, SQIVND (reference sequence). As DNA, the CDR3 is TGTGCCAGTAAGGATACAGGTCCGTATAGCAATCAGCCCCAGCATTTT. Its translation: CASKDTGPYSNQPQHF.